This T cell receptor (beta chain) comes out of a study of a mutant IDH1 vaccine in newly diagnosed glioma. About the research overall: Earlier therapy was either radiotherapy, temozolomide, or both, and most got both. Study-wide results and caveats: Pseudoprogression appeared independent of alterations in top peripheral clonotypes. Overall, about 92% of patients had vaccine-induced immune responses.

The repertoire was sequenced with immunoSEQ multiplex PCR; TCRdb's copy has only in-frame clones and lacks some. Counted here are 55,000 to 70,000 clones, approximately 83% occurring once; the ten biggest clones make up 2.9%. As for this clone: Its antigen is still unknown.

Time point indicated: baseline, week 1 (first vaccination visit). Documented treatment: pre-vaccination baseline after standard-of-care therapy. Those who donated had recent WHO grade 3 or 4 IDH1-mutant, ATRX-lost astrocytomas. The sequenced sample was PBMCs, obtained from a glioma patient treated with radiotherapy, temozolomide or both. This receptor was identified in a man younger than 40 with glioma.

In nucleotides, the CDR3 is TGTGCCAGCAGTTCGGGACAGGGCGGGCGGCAGTACTTC. Amino acids: CASSSGQGGRQYF. The chain joins TRBV6-4 to TRBJ2-7; 9 bases map to TRBD1. The V and J ends lost 5 bases and 9 bases, in that order; junction bases with no gene match: 8. This CDR3 has 13 residues. Germline lookup yields CDR1 MRHNA and CDR2 SNTAGT.